Here is one TCR beta chain with its context. Libraries were prepared by immunoSEQ multiplex PCR; TCRdb keeps only in-frame clonotypes and omits some of them. The sample carries approximately 2.5 million clones, approximately 93% recorded once. The entry originates in a study of shared clonotypes between healthy human individuals. Germline CDR1 SGDLS, CDR2 YYNGEE. This CDR3 has 15 residues. Trimming pared 0 bases from V and 7 bases from J, leaving 13 bases between. The sample was naive CD4+ T cells from PBMCs. The sample's subset: CD45RA+ positively selected. The chain has TRBV9 and TRBJ1-4; maybe TRBD1 (5 bases). The sequence derives from a man aged 18 to 30 in good health. Some clones in this sample may be carry-over from other donors' samples. CDR3 residues: CASSVVAGRGEKLFF. CDR3 DNA: TGTGCCAGCAGCGTAGTTGCAGGGCGGGGTGAAAAACTGTTTTTT.